Below are 12 T cell receptor beta chains sequenced from a single sample in a study of vaccination and CD4 T cells after COVID-19 (dated by TCRdb to between 2021 and 2024). The antigens for these receptors are not known. The treatment or condition label of this sample denotes: roughly ten-day PBMC culture with coronavirus spike peptide pools or control peptides (ViraFEST assay). Libraries were made using PCR. This sample was sequenced with an Illumina iSeq 100. At the Johns Hopkins FTIC core, DNA from the cultured CD4+ T cells underwent TCR sequencing with the Oncomine TCR Beta short-read assay. The raw public reads went through TCRdb reprocessing: fastp at Q25, MiXCR clone calling, in-frame beta chains kept. Records with the same CDR3 protein are collapsed into one entry carrying the most frequent genes and DNA. The sample contains about 15,000 distinct CDR3 sequences, 53% of them found a single time. Approximately 4.6% of the sample goes to the ten largest clones.

The sequencing here drew on CD4+ T cells from blood, cultured in vitro, taken before SARS-CoV-2 vaccination. The receptors were sampled from a human donor who had recovered from COVID-19.

The chain has TRBV28 and TRBJ1-2; the D gene is possibly TRBD1 (6 bases). V lost 6 bases, J lost 4 bases, and 24 bases lay in between. CDR3 size: 17 residues. CDR1 is MDHEN, CDR2 SYDVKM, per germline. The CDR3 reads CASSPRDTSIVPYGYTF. Here the CDR3 DNA reads TGTGCCAGCAGCCCAAGGGACACCTCGATCGTCCCCTATGGCTACACCTTC.

This clonotype was detected a few times. The junction departs from the called germline gene at one end, perhaps through a read error. The chain combines TRBV20-1 with TRBJ2-7, with 7 bases lining up with TRBD2. Germline V gives CDR1 DFQATT, CDR2 SNEGSKA (reference sequence). The CDR3 extends over 12 amino acids. CDR3 sequence reads: CSARDTLASGNF. For the CDR3, the DNA is TGCAGTGCTAGAGATACCCTGGCTAGCGGCAACTTC.

The chain links TRBV6-1 to TRBJ2-7; TRBD2 aligns across 10 bases. V lost 8 bases, J lost 5 bases, and 12 bases stayed unmatched. The V gene's germline CDR1 is MNHNS and CDR2 SASEGT. The CDR3 spans 15 residues. The CDR3 DNA is TGTGCCAGCTCCCCCGGGGCTAGCGGGAGAGACGAGCAGTACTTC. Its translation is CASSPGASGRDEQYF.

This clonotype was seen a few times. The chain combines TRBV20-1 with TRBJ1-1; D gene unclear. Trimming removed 6 bases from V and 0 bases from J, with 14 bases in between. The germline V gene has CDR1 DFQATT and CDR2 SNEGSKA (reference sequence). CDR3 size: 14 residues. The CDR3 is CSARNRTLNTEAFF. The CDR3 DNA follows: TGCAGTGCCCGCAATAGGACTCTGAACACTGAAGCTTTCTTT.

This clonotype appeared a few times. The chain carries TRBV19 and TRBJ1-2; 8 bases agree with TRBD1. After removal of 6 bases from V and 2 bases from J, the junction contained 8 bases not matched to a gene. The length of the CDR3 is 15 residues. The germline V gene encodes CDR1 LNHDA and CDR2 SQIVND (reference sequence). DNA for the CDR3: TGTGCCAGTAGAAAGATACGACAGGGGAACTATGGCTACACCTTC. It specifies CASRKIRQGNYGYTF.

The CDR3 is CASSDRLAIDTQYF. DNA of the CDR3: TGTGCCAGCAGCGACCGACTAGCCATCGATACGCAGTATTTT. V and J are TRBV7-8 and TRBJ2-3; TRBD2 matches at 7 bases. V dropped 5 bases and J dropped 6; count of bases not matched to a gene: 8. CDR1 SGHVS and CDR2 FQNEAQ come from the germline V gene. This CDR3 comprises 14 residues.

The chain joins TRBV10-3 to TRBJ1-5; 7 bases are shared with TRBD1. Trimming removed 0 bases from V and 4 bases from J; junction bases left unmatched: 3. CDR3 length: 15 residues. Germline CDR1 ENHRY, CDR2 SYGVKD. The CDR3 protein is CAISESGQRNQPQHF. Written as DNA, the CDR3 is TGTGCCATCAGTGAGTCGGGACAGCGTAATCAGCCCCAGCATTTT.

This clonotype occurred a few times. The gene calls are TRBV5-1 and TRBJ2-7; 9 nucleotides line up with TRBD1. The germline gives CDR1 SGHRS, CDR2 YFSETQ. V lost 0 bases to trimming and J lost 4 bases; unmatched junction nucleotides: 8. CDR3 length equals 16 residues. The CDR3 loop reads CASSLAYGQGIYEQYF. CDR3 nucleotide sequence: TGCGCCAGCAGCTTGGCCTACGGACAGGGGATATACGAGCAGTACTTC. Full variable domain (remainder filled in from reference TRBV5-1 and TRBJ2-7): KAGVTQTPRYLIKTRGQQVTLSCSPISGHRSVSWYQQTPGQGLQFLFEYFSETQRNKGNFPGRFSGRQFSNSRSEMNVSTLELGDSALYLCASSLAYGQGIYEQYFGPGTRLTVT.

This clonotype came up a few times. The rearrangement uses TRBV6-2 or TRBV6-3 and TRBJ1-2; D not certain. CDR3 size: 12 residues. V lost 5 bases and J 8 bases, leaving 12 bases between the germline ends. Germline V CDR1 and CDR2: MNHEY, SVGEGT. The CDR3 DNA sequence: TGTGCCAGCAGTAACCAAGTACGGGGCTACACCTTC. It translates to CASSNQVRGYTF.

A few counts support this clonotype. The V and J genes are TRBV19 and TRBJ1-5, with 11 nucleotides matching TRBD1. The V segment lost 2 bases and the J segment 3 bases; nucleotides outside the gene matches: 6. Germline values: CDR1 LNHDA, CDR2 SQIVND (reference sequence). The CDR3 length is 17 residues. Written as DNA, the CDR3 is TGTGCCAGTAGTATAAGGATTGGACAGGGGGCCAATCAGCCCCAGCATTTT. Protein sequence: CASSIRIGQGANQPQHF.

This clonotype appeared a few times. This chain connects TRBV6-1 to TRBJ1-5; 10 nucleotides line up with TRBD1. Germline V CDR1 and CDR2: MNHNS, SASEGT. With V trimmed by 5 bases and J by 5 bases, 6 bases remained unmatched. The length of the CDR3 is 15 residues. CDR3 DNA sequence: TGTGCCAGCAGTCGGCGACAGGGGGCCGATCAGCCCCAGCATTTT. Translating it yields CASSRRQGADQPQHF.

The rearrangement links TRBV29-1 to TRBJ2-1; D could derive from TRBD1 or TRBD2 (5 bases each). In germline, CDR1 is SQVTM, CDR2 ANQGSEA. CDR3 length: 15 residues. Trimming took off 6 bases at V and 4 bases at J, with 19 bases between the two ends. The CDR3 DNA reads as TGCAGCGTCCATACTAGGGGCCACCTTTACAATGAGCAGTTCTTC. Its translation: CSVHTRGHLYNEQFF.